This T cell receptor beta chain was recovered during a study of blood T cell repertoires in COVID-19. Study-level background: The origin of the acute and convalescent COVID-19 samples was the United States, Italy and Spain. PBMCs, B-cell-depleted T cells, or T cells were the source of the cDNA or gDNA that made up the material.

The CDR3 is made up of 14 amino acids. The germline CDR1 and CDR2 sequences are PRHDT and FYEKMQ (reference sequence). V gave up 4 bases and J gave up 7 bases; unmatched junction bases: 3. Authors' processing steps: Reference gene primer amplification gave nucleated cell count estimates. Some clones are missing from TCRdb's copy, which holds only in-frame ones; the method was immunoSEQ multiplex PCR. That table gives V, J and clone size, and the DNA gave D and trimming. Of under 300,000 clones listed, about 88% are singletons. Sample: peripheral blood. This TCR came from a woman between 35 and 50 years old who had recovered from COVID-19. The chain employs TRBV13 and TRBJ2-3; 12 nucleotides match TRBD2. The DNA of the CDR3 is TGTGCCAGCAGCTCGCTAGCGGGAGGGCATACGCAGTATTTT. Translated: CASSSLAGGHTQYF.